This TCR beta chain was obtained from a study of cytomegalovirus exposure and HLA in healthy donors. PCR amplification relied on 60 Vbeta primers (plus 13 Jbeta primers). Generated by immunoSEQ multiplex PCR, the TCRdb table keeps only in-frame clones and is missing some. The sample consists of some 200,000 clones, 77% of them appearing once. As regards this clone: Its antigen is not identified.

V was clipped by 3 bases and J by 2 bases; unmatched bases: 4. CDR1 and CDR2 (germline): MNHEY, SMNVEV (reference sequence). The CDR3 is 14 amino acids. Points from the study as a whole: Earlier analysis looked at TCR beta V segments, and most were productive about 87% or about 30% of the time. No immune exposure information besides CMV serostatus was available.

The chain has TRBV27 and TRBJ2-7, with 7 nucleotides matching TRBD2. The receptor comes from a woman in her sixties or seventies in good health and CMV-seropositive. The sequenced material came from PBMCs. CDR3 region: CASSLGGVTYEQYF. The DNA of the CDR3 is TGTGCCAGCAGTTTGGGGGGGGTCACCTACGAGCAGTACTTC.